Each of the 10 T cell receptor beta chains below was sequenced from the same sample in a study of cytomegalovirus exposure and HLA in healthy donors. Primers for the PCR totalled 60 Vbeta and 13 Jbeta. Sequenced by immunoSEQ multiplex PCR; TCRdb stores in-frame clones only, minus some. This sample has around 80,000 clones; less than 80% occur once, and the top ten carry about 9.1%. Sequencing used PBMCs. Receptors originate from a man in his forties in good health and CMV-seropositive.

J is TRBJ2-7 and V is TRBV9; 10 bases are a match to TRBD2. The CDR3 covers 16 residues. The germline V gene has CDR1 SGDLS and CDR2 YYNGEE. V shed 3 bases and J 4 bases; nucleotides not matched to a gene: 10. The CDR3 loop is CASSEKLAGPPYEQYF. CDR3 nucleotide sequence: TGTGCCAGCAGCGAAAAACTAGCGGGGCCTCCTTACGAGCAGTACTTC.

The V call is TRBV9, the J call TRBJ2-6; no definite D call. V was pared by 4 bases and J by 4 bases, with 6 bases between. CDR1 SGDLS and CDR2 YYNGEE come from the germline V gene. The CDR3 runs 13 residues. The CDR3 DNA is TGTGCCAGCAGCCTCCGGGGGGCCAACGTCCTGACTTTC. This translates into CASSLRGANVLTF.

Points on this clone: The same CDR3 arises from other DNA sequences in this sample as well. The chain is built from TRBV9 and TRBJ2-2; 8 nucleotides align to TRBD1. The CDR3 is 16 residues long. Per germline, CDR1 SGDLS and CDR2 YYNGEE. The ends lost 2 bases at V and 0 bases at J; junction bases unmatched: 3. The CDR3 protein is CASSVGTGPNTGELFF. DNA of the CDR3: TGTGCCAGCAGCGTGGGGACAGGTCCGAACACCGGGGAGCTGTTTTTT.

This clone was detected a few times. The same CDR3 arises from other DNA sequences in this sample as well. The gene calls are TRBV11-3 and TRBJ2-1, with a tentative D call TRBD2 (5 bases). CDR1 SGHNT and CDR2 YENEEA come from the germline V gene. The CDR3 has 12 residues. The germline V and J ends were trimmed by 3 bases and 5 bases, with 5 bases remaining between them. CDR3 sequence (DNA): TGTGCCAGCAGCTTGAGGGACAATGAGCAGTTCTTC. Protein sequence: CASSLRDNEQFF. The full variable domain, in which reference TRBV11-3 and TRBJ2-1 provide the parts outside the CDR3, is EAGVVQSPRYKIIEKKQPVAFWCNPISGHNTLYWYLQNLGQGPELLIRYENEEAVDDSQLPKDRFSAERLKGVDSTLKIQPAELGDSAVYLCASSLRDNEQFFGPGTRLTVL.

The CDR3 nucleotides read TGTGCCAGCAGTCCTTTGACTGAAGCTTTCTTT. Translation gives CASSPLTEAFF. This chain connects TRBV28 to TRBJ1-1; D uncertain. CDR1 is MDHEN and CDR2 is SYDVKM in the germline V gene. V lost 5 bases and J 5 bases, leaving 6 bases between the germline ends. The CDR3 totals 11 residues.

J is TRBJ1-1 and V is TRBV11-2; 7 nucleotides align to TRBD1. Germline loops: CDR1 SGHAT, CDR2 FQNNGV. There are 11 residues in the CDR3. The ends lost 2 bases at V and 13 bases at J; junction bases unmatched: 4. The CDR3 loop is CASSLKTGNFF. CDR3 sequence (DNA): TGTGCCAGCAGCTTAAAGACAGGGAATTTCTTT.

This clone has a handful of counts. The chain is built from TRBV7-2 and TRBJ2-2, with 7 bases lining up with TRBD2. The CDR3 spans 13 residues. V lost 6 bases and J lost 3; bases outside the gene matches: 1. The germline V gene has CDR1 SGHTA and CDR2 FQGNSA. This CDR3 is CASRRGDTGELFF. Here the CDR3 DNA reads TGTGCCAGCAGACGGGGGGACACCGGGGAGCTGTTTTTT.

CDR3 sequence: CASSPRSAGEQYF. CDR3 coding DNA: TGTGCCAGCTCACCACGGTCAGCGGGAGAGCAGTACTTC. The chain carries TRBV18 and TRBJ2-7; 7 bases are a match to TRBD2. CDR1 KGHSH and CDR2 LQKENI come from the germline V gene. The CDR3 spans 13 residues. Trimming took 1 base from V and 7 from J; bases not matched to a gene: 4.

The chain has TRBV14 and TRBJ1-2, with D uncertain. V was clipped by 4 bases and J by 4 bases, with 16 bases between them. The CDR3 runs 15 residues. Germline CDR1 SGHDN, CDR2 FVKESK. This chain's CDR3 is CASSPLGGRIYGYTF. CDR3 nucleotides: TGTGCCAGCAGCCCCCTCGGAGGCAGAATCTATGGCTACACCTTC. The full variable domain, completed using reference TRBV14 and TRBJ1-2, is EAGVTQFPSHSVIEKGQTVTLRCDPISGHDNLYWYRRVMGKEIKFLLHFVKESKQDESGMPNNRFLAERTGGTYSTLKVQPAELEDSGVYFCASSPLGGRIYGYTFGSGTRLTVV.

For the CDR3, the DNA is TGCGCCAGCAGCTTGCGACTTATCGTAGCGGGAGGGTCTTACGAGCAGTACTTC. Protein sequence: CASSLRLIVAGGSYEQYF. The chain uses TRBV5-1 and TRBJ2-7; 11 bases align to TRBD2. With 1 base clipped from V and 4 bases from J, the junction kept 13 bases outside the gene matches. CDR1 and CDR2 from the germline V gene are SGHRS and YFSETQ. The CDR3 covers 18 residues.